This entry is about one TCR beta chain. The antigen remains undetermined. The source of the sample is a study of cytomegalovirus exposure and HLA in healthy donors. Points from the study as a whole: HLA restriction was apparent for most CMV-associated TCR beta chains in a later analysis. Earlier analysis looked at TCR beta V segments, and most were productive about 90% or about 30% of the time. With later analysis, a missense DCLRE1C variant became linked to TCR beta V- and J-gene trimming. Cytomegalovirus association was assigned to around 150 TCR beta chains.

The PCR made use of 60 Vbeta and 13 Jbeta primers. TCRdb keeps only in-frame clones here, not all; method: immunoSEQ multiplex PCR. The repertoire holds about 100,000 clones, with under 85% as singletons. The CDR3 contains 13 residues. V shed 11 bases, J shed 6 bases, and the junction held 12 bases outside the gene matches. Germline loops: CDR1 ENHRY, CDR2 SYGVKD. Sequenced: PBMCs. The chain is built from TRBV10-3 and TRBJ2-7; 8 bases agree with TRBD2. This receptor was taken from a male donor in good health and CMV-seronegative. This CDR3 reads CASHSRGGLEQYF. In DNA form, the CDR3 reads TGTGCCTCCCACAGCCGGGGGGGGCTCGAGCAGTACTTC.